A selection of T cell receptor beta chains follows, all from one sample in a study of Graves' ophthalmopathy and Graves' hyperthyroidism. One entry per CDR3 protein, called by TCRdb with MiXCR from the multiplex PCR reads. Among hundreds of thousands of distinct CDR3 sequences listed, more than 20% were seen once. Sequenced material: peripheral blood. The receptors originated from a young woman with stable Graves' hyperthyroidism. Each CDR3 is given with its conserved first and last residue. Fields, in order: D gene, V gene, CDR3 length, J gene, clone size, CDR3 DNA, CDR3 protein. A D gene is named only where the DNA matches it firmly. Not all rows give a size; the values are once, few, many and, for expanded clones, a class.

D gene: NA; V gene: TRBV2; CDR3 length: 14; J gene: TRBJ2-7; clone size: many; CDR3 DNA: TGTGCCAGCAGAGAGGGGCATGGCGTCTACGAGCAGTACTTC; CDR3 protein: CASREGHGVYEQYF
D gene: NA; V gene: TRBV2; CDR3 length: 14; J gene: TRBJ2-2; clone size: many; CDR3 DNA: TGTGCCAGCAGGGCGGGACACAACACCGGGGAGCTGTTTTTT; CDR3 protein: CASRAGHNTGELFF
D gene: NA; V gene: TRBV4-3; CDR3 length: 14; J gene: TRBJ1-2; clone size: few; CDR3 DNA: TGCGCCAGCAGCCAAGGGGATCGGGGCTATGGCTACACCTTC; CDR3 protein: CASSQGDRGYGYTF
D gene: NA; V gene: TRBV19; CDR3 length: 11; J gene: TRBJ1-1; clone size: many; CDR3 DNA: TGTGCCAGTAGTCGGGTCACTGAAGCTTTCTTT; CDR3 protein: CASSRVTEAFF
D gene: NA; V gene: TRBV6-5; CDR3 length: 13; J gene: TRBJ1-2; clone size: NA; CDR3 DNA: TGTGCCAGCAGTTACGCGGAGGACAGTTTGGGCACCTTC; CDR3 protein: CASSYAEDSLGTF
D gene: NA; V gene: TRBV5-1; CDR3 length: 12; J gene: TRBJ2-5; clone size: few; CDR3 DNA: TGCGCCAGCAGCAACGGACAAGAGACCCAGTACTTC; CDR3 protein: CASSNGQETQYF
D gene: TRBD1; V gene: TRBV27; CDR3 length: 15; J gene: TRBJ2-7; clone size: many; CDR3 DNA: TGTGCCAGCACCCTCCGGGACAGGTCGGCCTACGAGCAGTACTTC; CDR3 protein: CASTLRDRSAYEQYF
D gene: TRBD1; V gene: TRBV6-1; CDR3 length: 16; J gene: TRBJ1-1; clone size: many; CDR3 DNA: TGTGCCAGCAGTAAGCCCGGGACAGCTTTGAACACTGAAGCTTTCTTT; CDR3 protein: CASSKPGTALNTEAFF
D gene: TRBD1; V gene: TRBV20-1; CDR3 length: 15; J gene: TRBJ2-5; clone size: many; CDR3 DNA: TGCAGTGCTAGAGCTGGGACAGGGGGCAGCGAGACCCAGTACTTC; CDR3 protein: CSARAGTGGSETQYF
D gene: TRBD1; V gene: TRBV7-2; CDR3 length: 18; J gene: TRBJ1-5; clone size: many; CDR3 DNA: TGTGCCAGCAGCCTATCGGGACAGGGAGATTTCGGGGATTCGCCCCAGCATTTT; CDR3 protein: CASSLSGQGDFGDSPQHF
D gene: TRBD1; V gene: TRBV7-2; CDR3 length: 15; J gene: TRBJ2-7; clone size: NA; CDR3 DNA: TGTGCCAGCAGCCCGGGACAGGGAATCTTTCACGAGCAGTACTTC; CDR3 protein: CASSPGQGIFHEQYF
D gene: NA; V gene: TRBV28; CDR3 length: 15; J gene: TRBJ2-5; clone size: NA; CDR3 DNA: TGTGCCAGCAGTTCCCCGGGGTGGTACCAAGAGACCCAGTACTTC; CDR3 protein: CASSSPGWYQETQYF
D gene: NA; V gene: TRBV7-9; CDR3 length: 14; J gene: TRBJ2-5; clone size: many; CDR3 DNA: TGTGCCAGCAGCTTAGCGGACAGAGGAGAGACCCAGTACTTC; CDR3 protein: CASSLADRGETQYF
D gene: NA; V gene: TRBV20-1; CDR3 length: 12; J gene: TRBJ1-3; clone size: many; CDR3 DNA: TGCAGTGCTAGGGGATCAGGAAACACCATATATTTT; CDR3 protein: CSARGSGNTIYF
D gene: NA; V gene: TRBV6-1; CDR3 length: 13; J gene: TRBJ2-5; clone size: many; CDR3 DNA: TGTGCCAGCAGTCAAGCGGCTGCAGGGACCCAGTACTTC; CDR3 protein: CASSQAAAGTQYF
D gene: TRBD1; V gene: TRBV24-1; CDR3 length: 16; J gene: TRBJ1-2; clone size: many; CDR3 DNA: TGTGCCACCAGTGATTTGGGAACCGGGACAGGGGAAGGCTACACCTTC; CDR3 protein: CATSDLGTGTGEGYTF
D gene: TRBD1; V gene: TRBV18; CDR3 length: 13; J gene: TRBJ1-1; clone size: few; CDR3 DNA: TGTGCCAGCTCACCACTTGGGACAGGGTCGGCTTTCTTT; CDR3 protein: CASSPLGTGSAFF
D gene: NA; V gene: TRBV20-1; CDR3 length: 11; J gene: TRBJ2-5; clone size: NA; CDR3 DNA: TGCAGTGCCCAGGATCAAGAGACCCAGTACTTC; CDR3 protein: CSAQDQETQYF
D gene: TRBD1; V gene: TRBV6-9; CDR3 length: 17; J gene: TRBJ2-7; clone size: many; CDR3 DNA: TGTGCCAGCAGTTATTGGCCCCCGGACAGGGACCCCTACGAGCAGTACTTC; CDR3 protein: CASSYWPPDRDPYEQYF
D gene: TRBD1; V gene: TRBV12-3/TRBV12-4; CDR3 length: 13; J gene: TRBJ2-7; clone size: many; CDR3 DNA: TGTGCCAGCGCTTTCCGAGGGGGCGGCGAGCAGTACTTC; CDR3 protein: CASAFRGGGEQYF
D gene: TRBD2; V gene: TRBV12-3/TRBV12-4; CDR3 length: 18; J gene: TRBJ2-7; clone size: many; CDR3 DNA: TGTGCCAGCAGAACCGGGACTAGCGGGAGAGATGTGGCCTACGAGCAGTACTTC; CDR3 protein: CASRTGTSGRDVAYEQYF
D gene: NA; V gene: TRBV11-2; CDR3 length: 16; J gene: TRBJ2-4; clone size: NA; CDR3 DNA: TGTGCCAGCAGCACCCCTGGGGAGATAGCCAAAAACATTAAGTACTTC; CDR3 protein: CASSTPGEIAKNIKYF
D gene: TRBD1; V gene: TRBV11-2; CDR3 length: 14; J gene: TRBJ1-5; clone size: NA; CDR3 DNA: TGTGCCAGCAGCTATGAACAGGGGCATCAGCCCCAGCATTTT; CDR3 protein: CASSYEQGHQPQHF
D gene: NA; V gene: TRBV4-1; CDR3 length: 12; J gene: TRBJ1-2; clone size: many; CDR3 DNA: TGCGCCAGCAGCCAACCCGCAAGTGGCTACACCTTC; CDR3 protein: CASSQPASGYTF
D gene: NA; V gene: TRBV20-1; CDR3 length: 11; J gene: TRBJ2-7; clone size: many; CDR3 DNA: TGCAGTGCTAGATCGGGGCCTCTCCGATCCTTC; CDR3 protein: CSARSGPLRSF
D gene: NA; V gene: TRBV3-1; CDR3 length: 14; J gene: TRBJ2-5; clone size: NA; CDR3 DNA: TGTGCCAGCAGCCAAGATAACATGCGGTGGACCCAGTACTTC; CDR3 protein: CASSQDNMRWTQYF
D gene: NA; V gene: TRBV28; CDR3 length: 15; J gene: TRBJ1-5; clone size: many; CDR3 DNA: TGTGCCAGCAGAGGCACAGGGAACGTCAATCAGCCCCAGCATTTT; CDR3 protein: CASRGTGNVNQPQHF
D gene: NA; V gene: TRBV12-3/TRBV12-4; CDR3 length: 13; J gene: TRBJ1-2; clone size: many; CDR3 DNA: TGTGCCAGCACCCCTGGGGGTAACTATGGCTACACCTTC; CDR3 protein: CASTPGGNYGYTF
D gene: NA; V gene: TRBV12-3/TRBV12-4; CDR3 length: 15; J gene: TRBJ1-2; clone size: NA; CDR3 DNA: TGTGCCAGCAGTCCCACGGGAACAGAGAACTATGGCTACACCTTC; CDR3 protein: CASSPTGTENYGYTF
D gene: TRBD1; V gene: TRBV18; CDR3 length: 18; J gene: TRBJ2-7; clone size: few; CDR3 DNA: TGTGCCAGCTCACCACTTGCTAGGGACAGGCTCTCAGGGTACGAGCAGTACTTC; CDR3 protein: CASSPLARDRLSGYEQYF
D gene: TRBD1; V gene: TRBV11-1; CDR3 length: 16; J gene: TRBJ1-3; clone size: many; CDR3 DNA: TGTGCCAGCAGCTTATTCGACAGGGGGCCTGGAAACACCATATATTTT; CDR3 protein: CASSLFDRGPGNTIYF
D gene: NA; V gene: TRBV6-1; CDR3 length: 13; J gene: TRBJ2-7; clone size: NA; CDR3 DNA: TGTGCCAGCAGTACAGGGTATCTAGGCGAGCAGTACTTC; CDR3 protein: CASSTGYLGEQYF
D gene: TRBD2; V gene: TRBV11-2; CDR3 length: 16; J gene: TRBJ2-7; clone size: NA; CDR3 DNA: TGTGCCAGCAGCGCTCCAGCGGGGGGGACTCCCTACGAGCAGTACTTC; CDR3 protein: CASSAPAGGTPYEQYF
D gene: TRBD1; V gene: TRBV20-1; CDR3 length: 15; J gene: TRBJ1-5; clone size: many; CDR3 DNA: TGCAGTGCAAAGAGAGGGGGCGGGGGCCATCAGCCCCAGCATTTT; CDR3 protein: CSAKRGGGGHQPQHF
D gene: TRBD2; V gene: TRBV2; CDR3 length: 14; J gene: TRBJ2-7; clone size: NA; CDR3 DNA: TGTGCCAGCAGTGGACTAGCGGGCCCCTACGAGCAGTACTTC; CDR3 protein: CASSGLAGPYEQYF
D gene: TRBD1; V gene: TRBV4-1; CDR3 length: 15; J gene: TRBJ1-1; clone size: many; CDR3 DNA: TGCGCCAGCAGCCAAGGACAGGGGGCGCGGACTGAAGCTTTCTTT; CDR3 protein: CASSQGQGARTEAFF
D gene: TRBD1; V gene: TRBV12-3/TRBV12-4; CDR3 length: 15; J gene: TRBJ2-7; clone size: few; CDR3 DNA: TGTGCCAGCAGTTTTTCCGGGGACAGCTCCTACGAGCAGTACTTC; CDR3 protein: CASSFSGDSSYEQYF
D gene: NA; V gene: TRBV4-2; CDR3 length: 16; J gene: TRBJ2-4; clone size: many; CDR3 DNA: TGTGCCAGCAGCCACGCGACAGACCAAACCAAAAACATTCAGTACTTC; CDR3 protein: CASSHATDQTKNIQYF
D gene: NA; V gene: TRBV20-1; CDR3 length: 15; J gene: TRBJ1-6; clone size: many; CDR3 DNA: TGCAGTGCTAGAGAGGGGGGTCCAGAGAGTTCACCCCTCCACTTT; CDR3 protein: CSAREGGPESSPLHF
D gene: NA; V gene: TRBV28; CDR3 length: 15; J gene: TRBJ2-7; clone size: many; CDR3 DNA: TGTGCCAGCAGTTTTCCGGGGTCTGAACCCTACGAGCAGTACTTC; CDR3 protein: CASSFPGSEPYEQYF
D gene: TRBD1; V gene: TRBV10-3; CDR3 length: 15; J gene: TRBJ2-5; clone size: many; CDR3 DNA: TGTGCCATCAGTGCACACGACAGGGGCCAAGAGACCCAGTACTTC; CDR3 protein: CAISAHDRGQETQYF
D gene: NA; V gene: TRBV6-5; CDR3 length: 13; J gene: TRBJ2-7; clone size: many; CDR3 DNA: TGTGCCAGCAGTTACCAGGGCCCCTACGAGCAGTACTTC; CDR3 protein: CASSYQGPYEQYF
D gene: NA; V gene: TRBV6-1; CDR3 length: 14; J gene: TRBJ1-2; clone size: NA; CDR3 DNA: TGTGCCAGCAGGGGAGGTGACAGCTACTATGGCTACACCTTC; CDR3 protein: CASRGGDSYYGYTF
D gene: NA; V gene: TRBV30; CDR3 length: 15; J gene: TRBJ2-7; clone size: NA; CDR3 DNA: TGTGCCTGGAGTGTACGACTGCAAGTAACCTACGAGCAGTACTTC; CDR3 protein: CAWSVRLQVTYEQYF
D gene: NA; V gene: TRBV5-1; CDR3 length: 14; J gene: TRBJ1-3; clone size: many; CDR3 DNA: TGCGCCAGCAGCGGGGAGGGCTCTGGAAACACCATATATTTT; CDR3 protein: CASSGEGSGNTIYF
D gene: NA; V gene: TRBV6-5; CDR3 length: 15; J gene: TRBJ1-1; clone size: few; CDR3 DNA: TGTGCCAGCAGTTGGTCGCAGGCCCAGAACACTGAAGCTTTCTTT; CDR3 protein: CASSWSQAQNTEAFF
D gene: TRBD2; V gene: TRBV7-3; CDR3 length: 16; J gene: TRBJ2-5; clone size: NA; CDR3 DNA: TGTGCCAGCAGTTCCGGGACTAGCGGGGGGTTAGAGACCCAGTACTTC; CDR3 protein: CASSSGTSGGLETQYF
D gene: NA; V gene: TRBV10-2; CDR3 length: 12; J gene: TRBJ2-7; clone size: many; CDR3 DNA: TGCGCCAGCAGTGAGGCCACATACGAGCAGTACTTC; CDR3 protein: CASSEATYEQYF